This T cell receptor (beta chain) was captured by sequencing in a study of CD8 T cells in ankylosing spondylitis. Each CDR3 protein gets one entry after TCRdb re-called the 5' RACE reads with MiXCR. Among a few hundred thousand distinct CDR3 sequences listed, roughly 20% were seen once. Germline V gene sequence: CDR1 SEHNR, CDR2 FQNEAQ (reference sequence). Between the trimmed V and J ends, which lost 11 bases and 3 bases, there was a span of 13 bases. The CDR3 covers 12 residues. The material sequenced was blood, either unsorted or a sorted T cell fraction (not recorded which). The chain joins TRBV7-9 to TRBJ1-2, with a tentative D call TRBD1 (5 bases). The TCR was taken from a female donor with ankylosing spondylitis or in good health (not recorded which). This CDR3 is CAGAYGDYGYTF. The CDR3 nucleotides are TGTGCCGGGGCATACGGGGACTATGGCTACACCTTC. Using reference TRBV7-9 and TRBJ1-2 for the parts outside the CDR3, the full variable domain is DTGVSQNPRHKITKRGQNVTFRCDPISEHNRLYWYRQTLGQGPEFLTYFQNEAQLEKSRLLSDRFSAERPKGSFSTLEIQRTEQGDSAMYLCAGAYGDYGYTFGSGTRLTVV.